Presented here are 21 T cell receptor beta chains from one specimen sequenced in a study of blood T cells in healthy people across ages. Through a sample-barcoded 5' primer and a J-beta primer mix, a second PCR was run for roughly 6 to 11 cycles. TCRdb reprocessed the 5' RACE reads with MiXCR, giving one entry per CDR3 protein. This sample has approximately 1.5 million distinct CDR3 sequences, with around 35% found just once. Sequencing input: blood. These receptors were collected from a woman aged 25 to 45 in good health.

V is TRBV24-1 and J is TRBJ2-1; possibly TRBD1 for D (6 bases). The germline V and J ends were trimmed by 3 bases and 1 base, with 9 bases remaining between them. CDR3 length: 15 residues. In germline, CDR1 is KGHDR, CDR2 SFDVKD. DNA of the CDR3: TGTGCCACCAGTGATCGTGACAGGTCCTACAATGAGCAGTTCTTC. It translates to CATSDRDRSYNEQFF.

The rearrangement uses TRBV9 and TRBJ2-1; D may be TRBD2 (5 bases). Germline V lookup: CDR1 SGDLS, CDR2 YYNGEE. Trimming pared 0 bases from V and 5 bases from J, leaving 6 bases between. The length of the CDR3 is 13 residues. The CDR3 spells CASSVETNNEQFF. The DNA of the CDR3 is TGTGCCAGCAGCGTAGAGACTAACAATGAGCAGTTCTTC.

This clonotype has more than one count but fewer than ten. V gene TRBV3-1 combines with J gene TRBJ2-5; 7 bases are a match to TRBD2. The germline V gene has CDR1 LGHDT and CDR2 YNNKEL (reference sequence). The J segment lost 5 bases and the V segment lost 4 bases, leaving 7 bases of the junction unmatched. The CDR3 runs 14 residues. The CDR3 reads CASSPGGVGETQYF. Here the CDR3 DNA reads TGTGCCAGCAGCCCGGGGGGAGTAGGGGAGACCCAGTACTTC.

This chain connects TRBV6-2 or TRBV6-3 to TRBJ1-1; D uncertain. Germline CDR1 is MNHEY and CDR2 is SVGEGT. CDR3 size: 15 residues. Trimming took 5 bases from V and 2 from J, leaving 15 bases between them. The CDR3: CASSHVSRTNTEAFF. The DNA of the CDR3 is TGTGCCAGCAGTCACGTCAGTCGAACAAACACTGAAGCTTTCTTT.

V gene TRBV11-3 combines with J gene TRBJ2-1, with D maybe TRBD1 (7 bases). CDR3 size: 15 residues. The germline gives CDR1 SGHNT, CDR2 YENEEA. Deletions cut 8 bases from V and 9 bases from J, with 23 bases between. CDR3 sequence: CASSSVGQGGSEQFF. CDR3 in DNA: TGTGCCAGCTCCTCGGTCGGGCAGGGGGGATCTGAGCAGTTCTTC.

In its sample, this clonotype was seen many times. The V gene is TRBV6-6, the J gene TRBJ2-5; 7 bases align to TRBD2. CDR3 size: 14 residues. Germline values: CDR1 MNHNY, CDR2 SVGAGI (reference sequence). V dropped 6 bases and J dropped 10; count of bases not matched to a gene: 14. CDR3 nucleotide sequence: TGTGCCAGCAGCAGGACTAGATCGGAGACAAACCAGTACTTC. Its protein product is CASSRTRSETNQYF.

This chain joins TRBV4-1 and TRBJ2-1, with a weak D call TRBD2 (6 bases). Per the germline V gene, CDR1 is MGHRA and CDR2 is YSYEKL. Trimming left V 4 bases short and J 5 bases short, with 15 bases between. The CDR3 runs to 15 residues. The CDR3 DNA sequence: TGCGCCAGCAGCCCTCGCGGAGGGAGCAACAATGAGCAGTTCTTC. It specifies CASSPRGGSNNEQFF.

This clonotype was detected only a few times. J is TRBJ2-3 and V is TRBV13; 8 bases agree with TRBD2. Germline V gene lookup returns CDR1 PRHDT and CDR2 FYEKMQ (reference sequence). The CDR3 loop spans 16 amino acids. J was trimmed by 4 bases and V by 5 bases; bases with no gene match: 11. CDR3 amino acids: CASSRWTSRTPDTQYF. CDR3 sequence (DNA): TGTGCCAGCAGCCGCTGGACTAGCAGGACTCCAGATACGCAGTATTTT.

The rearrangement joins TRBV29-1 to TRBJ2-3; maybe TRBD2 (5 bases). The CDR3 is 17 residues long. V was trimmed by 2 bases and J by 4 bases, leaving 22 bases between them. Germline values: CDR1 SQVTM, CDR2 ANQGSEA. The CDR3 sequence: CSVENRDGGKEPDTQYF. The CDR3 DNA sequence: TGCAGCGTTGAAAATCGGGATGGTGGGAAGGAACCAGATACGCAGTATTTT.

Ten or more counts support this clonotype. This chain uses TRBV10-3 with TRBJ2-7; the D is unclear. Germline CDR1 and CDR2: ENHRY and SYGVKD. Between the trimmed V and J ends, which lost 1 base and 6 bases, there was a span of 4 bases. The CDR3 length is 11 residues. Written as DNA, the CDR3 is TGTGCCATCAGTGAGTACGGCGAGCAGTACTTC. It is translated as CAISEYGEQYF.

This rearrangement joins TRBV5-1 to TRBJ1-2, with D tentatively TRBD1 (5 bases). Per the germline V gene, CDR1 is SGHRS and CDR2 is YFSETQ. Between the trimmed V and J ends, which lost 4 bases and 7 bases, there was a span of 17 bases. The CDR3 loop spans 14 amino acids. The chain's CDR3 is CASSQTEKGGGYTF. The CDR3 DNA follows: TGCGCCAGCAGCCAGACAGAAAAGGGCGGTGGCTACACCTTC.

V usage is TRBV5-6 and J usage is TRBJ1-2; D is ambiguous. The CDR3 sequence is 14 residues long. Trimming removed 4 bases at V and 8 bases at J, with 18 bases between. Germline V gene data show CDR1 as SGHDT and CDR2 as YYEEEE. Written as DNA, the CDR3 is TGTGCCAGCAGCCATCCAGCAGGAACTGCCGGCTACACCTTC. Amino acids: CASSHPAGTAGYTF.

The J gene is TRBJ2-3, the V gene TRBV9; 9 nucleotides line up with TRBD2. The CDR3 has 15 residues. V trimming: 1 base; J trimming: 3 bases; junction bases outside the gene matches: 3. Germline loops: CDR1 SGDLS, CDR2 YYNGEE. The CDR3 loop is CASSVRAGGTDTQYF. As DNA, the CDR3 is TGTGCCAGCAGCGTACGCGCGGGAGGGACAGATACGCAGTATTTT.

About this clonotype itself: With a much larger clone just one base away, this may be a read error. The chain recombines TRBV4-1 with TRBJ2-7; weak D call: TRBD2 (5 bases). The V end lost 0 bases, the J end lost 6 bases, and 12 bases lay between the germline ends. This CDR3 spans 14 amino acids. Germline CDR1 MGHRA, CDR2 YSYEKL. CDR3 region: CASSQDPRGSEQYF. DNA for the CDR3: TGCGCCAGCAGCCAAGATCCGAGAGGGTCCGAGCAGTACTTC.

The chain couples TRBV20-1 to TRBJ1-6; no firm D call. The V end was cut by 2 bases, the J end by 0 bases, with 11 bases between. Germline V gene lookup returns CDR1 DFQATT and CDR2 SNEGSKA (reference sequence). The CDR3 extends over 16 amino acids. CDR3 sequence reads: CSARTSDRSYNSPLHF. The CDR3 DNA reads as TGCAGTGCTAGAACATCAGACCGCTCCTATAATTCACCCCTCCACTTT.

The chain couples TRBV30 to TRBJ1-2; 7 bases line up with TRBD1. CDR1 and CDR2 from the germline V gene are GTSNPN and SVGIG (reference sequence). The CDR3 is 14 amino acids. V was pared by 8 bases and J by 8 bases, with 17 bases of the junction left unmatched. The CDR3 region has the DNA TGTGCCCAAGCTCAAGGGGACAGAGGTAGAGGCTACACCTTC. Residues: CAQAQGDRGRGYTF.

This clonotype was counted once. The V call is TRBV12-3 or TRBV12-4, the J call TRBJ2-3, with D perhaps TRBD1 or TRBD2 (5 bases each). V lost 2 bases and J lost 4, with 13 bases in between. The CDR3 extends over 15 amino acids. CDR3 protein: CASSLSPLGADTQYF. The CDR3 nucleotides are TGTGCCAGCAGTTTAAGTCCCCTGGGGGCAGATACGCAGTATTTT.

The V gene is TRBV7-2, the J gene TRBJ1-1; D remains ambiguous. The germline V gene has CDR1 SGHTA and CDR2 FQGNSA. The V end was cut by 3 bases, the J end by 1 base, with 3 bases between. The CDR3 is 12 amino acids. This CDR3 is CTSSFGNTEAFF. The CDR3 DNA follows: TGTACCAGCAGCTTTGGGAACACTGAAGCTTTCTTT.

This clonotype has only a few counts. The chain uses TRBV7-9 and TRBJ2-1, with 7 bases that match TRBD2. The germline gives CDR1 SEHNR, CDR2 FQNEAQ (reference sequence). This CDR3 is 17 amino acids long. The V and J ends lost 4 bases and 6 bases, in that order; junction bases with no gene match: 15. CDR3 DNA: TGTGCCAGCAGCTCCACCAGAGCGGGGTTCAAGGCCAATGAGCAGTTCTTC. Protein sequence: CASSSTRAGFKANEQFF. The full variable domain, completed using reference TRBV7-9 and TRBJ2-1, is DTGVSQNPRHKITKRGQNVTFRCDPISEHNRLYWYRQTLGQGPEFLTYFQNEAQLEKSRLLSDRFSAERPKGSFSTLEIQRTEQGDSAMYLCASSSTRAGFKANEQFFGPGTRLTVL.

This clonotype was seen many times. The chain combines TRBV3-1 with TRBJ2-7; TRBD2 matches at 7 bases. This CDR3 spans 13 amino acids. The germline V gene encodes CDR1 LGHDT and CDR2 YNNKEL (reference sequence). Trimming at V came to 8 bases and at J to 7 bases, leaving 11 bases not matched to a gene. The CDR3 DNA follows: TGTGCCAGCTCGCGGGGGAGTGTGAAAGAGCAGTACTTC. As protein: CASSRGSVKEQYF.

The rearrangement links TRBV11-1 to TRBJ2-3; 14 nucleotides match TRBD2. This CDR3 region has 18 residues. Trimming took 1 base from V and 8 from J; bases not matched to a gene: 11. From germline, CDR1 is SGHAT and CDR2 FQDESV (reference sequence). CDR3 sequence reads: CASSLDQPGLAGVGTQYF. For the CDR3, the DNA is TGTGCCAGCAGCTTAGACCAGCCGGGACTAGCGGGAGTTGGTACGCAGTATTTT.